The sequence of this T cell receptor (beta chain) was determined in a study of blood T cell repertoires in COVID-19. Study-level background: The cDNA or gDNA used as material had been derived from T cells, B-cell-depleted T cells, or PBMCs.

V shed 3 bases and J shed 4 bases, with 12 bases lying between them. This CDR3 contains 15 residues. The germline gives CDR1 KGHDR, CDR2 SFDVKD. Authors' processing steps: Estimation of nucleated cell counts relied on the amplification of reference gene primers. Only in-frame clones appear in the TCRdb table, and some are missing; sequencing was by immunoSEQ multiplex PCR. V and J calls and clone size are those listed in that table; D and trimming were worked out from the DNA. Of approximately 210,000 clones in the sample, around 84% were seen once. Assignments of participants to cohorts depended upon their own reported clinical history.

The material sequenced was PBMCs or T cells enriched from blood (not recorded which). The V call is TRBV24-1, the J call TRBJ1-5; D is possibly TRBD1 (6 bases). This sequence originates from a man aged 25-45 years with acute COVID-19. This CDR3 is CATSDDGTTNQPQHF. The CDR3 DNA sequence: TGTGCCACCAGTGATGACGGGACAACAAATCAGCCCCAGCATTTT.